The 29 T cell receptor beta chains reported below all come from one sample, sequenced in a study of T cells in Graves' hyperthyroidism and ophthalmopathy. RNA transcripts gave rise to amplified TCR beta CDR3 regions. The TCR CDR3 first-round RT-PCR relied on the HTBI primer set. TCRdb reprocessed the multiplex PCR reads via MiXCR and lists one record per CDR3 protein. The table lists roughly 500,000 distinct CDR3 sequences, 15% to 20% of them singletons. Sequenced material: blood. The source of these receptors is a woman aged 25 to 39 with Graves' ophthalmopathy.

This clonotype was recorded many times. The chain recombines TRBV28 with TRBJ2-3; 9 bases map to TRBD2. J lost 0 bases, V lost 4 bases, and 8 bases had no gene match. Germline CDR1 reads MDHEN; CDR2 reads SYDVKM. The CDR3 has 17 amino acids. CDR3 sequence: CASSSALAGESTDTQYF. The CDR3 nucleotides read TGTGCCAGCAGTTCCGCCTTAGCGGGAGAGAGCACAGATACGCAGTATTTT. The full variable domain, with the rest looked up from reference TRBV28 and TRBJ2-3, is DVKVTQSSRYLVKRTGEKVFLECVQDMDHENMFWYRQDPGLGLRLIYFSYDVKMKEKGDIPEGYSVSREKKERFSLILESASTNQTSMYLCASSSALAGESTDTQYFGPGTRLTVL.

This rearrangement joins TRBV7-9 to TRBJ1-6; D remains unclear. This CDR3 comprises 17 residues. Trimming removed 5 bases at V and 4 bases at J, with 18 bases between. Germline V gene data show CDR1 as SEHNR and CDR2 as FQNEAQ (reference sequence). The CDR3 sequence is CASSVGYPGKYNSPLHF. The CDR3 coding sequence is TGTGCCAGCAGCGTCGGGTACCCAGGAAAATATAATTCACCCCTCCACTTT. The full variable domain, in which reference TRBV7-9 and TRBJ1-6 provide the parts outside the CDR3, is DTGVSQNPRHKITKRGQNVTFRCDPISEHNRLYWYRQTLGQGPEFLTYFQNEAQLEKSRLLSDRFSAERPKGSFSTLEIQRTEQGDSAMYLCASSVGYPGKYNSPLHFGNGTRLTVT.

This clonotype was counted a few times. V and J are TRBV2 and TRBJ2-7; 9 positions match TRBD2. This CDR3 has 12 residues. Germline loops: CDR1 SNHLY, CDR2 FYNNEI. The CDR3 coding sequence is TGTGCTTGGCTAGCGGGAATCTACGAGCAGTACTTC. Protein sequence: CAWLAGIYEQYF.

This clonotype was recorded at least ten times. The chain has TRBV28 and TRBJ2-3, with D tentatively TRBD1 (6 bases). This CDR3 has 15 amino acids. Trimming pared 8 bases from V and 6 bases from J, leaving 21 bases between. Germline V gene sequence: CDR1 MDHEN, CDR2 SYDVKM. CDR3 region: CASEDDRTRRDTQYF. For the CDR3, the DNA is TGTGCCAGCGAAGACGACAGGACCCGAAGGGATACGCAGTATTTT.

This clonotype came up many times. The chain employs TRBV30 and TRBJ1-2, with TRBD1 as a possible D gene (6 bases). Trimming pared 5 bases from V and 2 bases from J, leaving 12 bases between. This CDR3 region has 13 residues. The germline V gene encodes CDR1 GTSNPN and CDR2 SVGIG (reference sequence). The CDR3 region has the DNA TGTGCCTGGGGGGGGCGGGAGAACTATGGCTACACCTTC. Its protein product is CAWGGRENYGYTF.

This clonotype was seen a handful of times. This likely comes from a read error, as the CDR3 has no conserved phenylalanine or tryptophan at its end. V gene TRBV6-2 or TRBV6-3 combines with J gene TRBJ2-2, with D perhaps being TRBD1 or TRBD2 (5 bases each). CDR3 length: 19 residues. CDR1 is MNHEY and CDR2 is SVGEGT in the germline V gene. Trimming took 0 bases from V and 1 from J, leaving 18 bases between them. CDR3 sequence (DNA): TGTGCCAGCAGTTACTCGACGGCTTCTGTGAGGGGGAACACCGGGGAGCTGTTTCTT. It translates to CASSYSTASVRGNTGELFL.

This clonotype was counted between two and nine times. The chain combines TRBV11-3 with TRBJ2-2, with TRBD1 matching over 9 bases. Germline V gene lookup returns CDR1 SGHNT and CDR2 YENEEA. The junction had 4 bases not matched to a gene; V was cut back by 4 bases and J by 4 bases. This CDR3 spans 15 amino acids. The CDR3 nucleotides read TGTGCCAGCAGCTCCCGGGACAGGGTCACCGGGGAGCTGTTTTTT. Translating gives CASSSRDRVTGELFF.

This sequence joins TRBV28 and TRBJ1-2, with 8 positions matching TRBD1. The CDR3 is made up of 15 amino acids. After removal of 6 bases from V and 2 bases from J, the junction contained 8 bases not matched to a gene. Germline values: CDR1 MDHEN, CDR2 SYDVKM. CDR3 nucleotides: TGTGCCAGCAGCGACGGGACAGGCAGCAACTATGGCTACACCTTC. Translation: CASSDGTGSNYGYTF.

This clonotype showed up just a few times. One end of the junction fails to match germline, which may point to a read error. CDR3 nucleotide sequence: TGTGCCAGCAGCCAAGAAAGGGCCCTGAGAGGCACCAGGGAGCTGTTTTTT. Translated, it gives CASSQERALRGTRELFF. This chain joins TRBV3-1 and TRBJ2-2; D remains unclear. The CDR3 covers 17 residues. Per the germline V gene, CDR1 is LGHDT and CDR2 is YNNKEL (reference sequence).

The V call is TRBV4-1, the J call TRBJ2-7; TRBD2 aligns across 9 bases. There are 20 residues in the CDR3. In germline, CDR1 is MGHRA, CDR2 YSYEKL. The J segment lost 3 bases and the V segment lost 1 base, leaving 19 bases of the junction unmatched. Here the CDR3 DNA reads TGCGCCAGCAGCCAAGGTGGCGGGAGGGGGTTGGGTAGCGGTTACTACGAGCAGTACTTC. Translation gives CASSQGGGRGLGSGYYEQYF.

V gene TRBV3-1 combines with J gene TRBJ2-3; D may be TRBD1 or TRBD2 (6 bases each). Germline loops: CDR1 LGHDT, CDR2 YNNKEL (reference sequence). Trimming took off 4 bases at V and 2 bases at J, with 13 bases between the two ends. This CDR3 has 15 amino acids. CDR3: CASSPSRGLTDTQYF. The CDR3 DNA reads TGTGCCAGCAGCCCCAGCCGGGGGCTCACAGATACGCAGTATTTT.

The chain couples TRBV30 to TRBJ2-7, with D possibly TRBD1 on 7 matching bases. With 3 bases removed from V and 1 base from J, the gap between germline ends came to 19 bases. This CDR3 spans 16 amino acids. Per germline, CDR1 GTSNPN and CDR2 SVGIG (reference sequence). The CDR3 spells CAWRPLRAGGSYEQYF. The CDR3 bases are TGTGCCTGGAGACCCCTCAGGGCAGGGGGGTCCTACGAGCAGTACTTC.

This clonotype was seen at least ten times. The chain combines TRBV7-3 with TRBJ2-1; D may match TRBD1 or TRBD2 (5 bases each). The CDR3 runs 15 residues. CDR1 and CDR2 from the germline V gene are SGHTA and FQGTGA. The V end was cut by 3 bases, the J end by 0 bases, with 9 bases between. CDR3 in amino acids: CASSLGESSYNEQFF. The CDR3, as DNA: TGTGCCAGCAGCTTGGGGGAGAGCTCCTACAATGAGCAGTTCTTC.

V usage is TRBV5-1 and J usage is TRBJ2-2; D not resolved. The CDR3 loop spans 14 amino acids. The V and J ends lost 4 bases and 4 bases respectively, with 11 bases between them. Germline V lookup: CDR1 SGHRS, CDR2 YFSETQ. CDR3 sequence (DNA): TGCGCCAGCAGCCCTCCTACTTCCACCGGGGAGCTGTTTTTT. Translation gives CASSPPTSTGELFF.

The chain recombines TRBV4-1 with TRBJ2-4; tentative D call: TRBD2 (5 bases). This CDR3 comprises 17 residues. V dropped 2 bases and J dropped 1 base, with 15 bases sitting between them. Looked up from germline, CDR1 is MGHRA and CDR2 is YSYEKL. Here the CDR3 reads CASSQRASRGAKNIQYF. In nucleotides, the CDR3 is TGCGCCAGCAGCCAAAGGGCGTCACGAGGGGCCAAAAACATTCAGTACTTC.

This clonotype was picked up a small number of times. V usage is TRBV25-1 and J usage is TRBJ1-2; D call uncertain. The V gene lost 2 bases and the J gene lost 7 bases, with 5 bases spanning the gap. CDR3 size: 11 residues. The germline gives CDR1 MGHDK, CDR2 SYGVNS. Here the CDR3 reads CASSEGVGYTF. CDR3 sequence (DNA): TGTGCCAGCAGTGAAGGGGTTGGCTACACCTTC.

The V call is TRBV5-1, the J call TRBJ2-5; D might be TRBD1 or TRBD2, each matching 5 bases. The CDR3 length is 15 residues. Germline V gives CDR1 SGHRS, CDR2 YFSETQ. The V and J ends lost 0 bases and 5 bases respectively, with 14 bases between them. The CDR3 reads CASSLASWDAETQYF. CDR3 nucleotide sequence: TGCGCCAGCAGCTTGGCCAGCTGGGACGCGGAGACCCAGTACTTC.

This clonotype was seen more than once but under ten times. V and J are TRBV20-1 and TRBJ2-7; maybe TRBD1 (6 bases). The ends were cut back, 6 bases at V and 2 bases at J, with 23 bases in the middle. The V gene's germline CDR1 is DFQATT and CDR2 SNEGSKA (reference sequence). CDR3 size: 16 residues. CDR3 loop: CSAPNDYRQATYEQYF. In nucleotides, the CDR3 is TGCAGTGCCCCTAATGATTACCGACAGGCGACCTACGAGCAGTACTTC.

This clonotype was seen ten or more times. CDR3 sequence: CASSRGQGGEQYF. The CDR3 DNA follows: TGTGCCAGCAGCCGAGGACAGGGTGGCGAGCAGTACTTC. This chain links TRBV6-1 with TRBJ2-7, with 8 nucleotides matching TRBD1. With V trimmed by 6 bases and J by 6 bases, 7 bases remained unmatched. Germline V gene lookup returns CDR1 MNHNS and CDR2 SASEGT. The CDR3 covers 13 residues.

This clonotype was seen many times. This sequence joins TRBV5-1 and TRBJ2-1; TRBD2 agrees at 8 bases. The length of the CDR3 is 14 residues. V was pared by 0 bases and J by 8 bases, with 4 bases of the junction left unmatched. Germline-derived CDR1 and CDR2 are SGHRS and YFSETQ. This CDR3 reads CASSLAREEDEQFF. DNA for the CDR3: TGCGCCAGCAGCTTGGCGCGGGAGGAGGATGAGCAGTTCTTC.

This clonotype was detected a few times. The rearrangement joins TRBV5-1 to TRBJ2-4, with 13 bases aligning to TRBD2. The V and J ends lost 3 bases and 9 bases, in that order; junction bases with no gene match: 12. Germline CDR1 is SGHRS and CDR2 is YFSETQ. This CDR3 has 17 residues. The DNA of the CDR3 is TGCGCCAGCAGCTCCGGGACTAGCGGGACCCAAAGGGGCATTCAGTACTTC. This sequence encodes CASSSGTSGTQRGIQYF.

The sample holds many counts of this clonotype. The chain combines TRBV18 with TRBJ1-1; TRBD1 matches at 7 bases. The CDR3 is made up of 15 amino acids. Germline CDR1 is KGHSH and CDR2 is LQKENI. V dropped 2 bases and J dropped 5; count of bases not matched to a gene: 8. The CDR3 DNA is TGTGCCAGCTCACCAGGTACAGGGGTAGGGACTGAAGCTTTCTTT. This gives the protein CASSPGTGVGTEAFF.

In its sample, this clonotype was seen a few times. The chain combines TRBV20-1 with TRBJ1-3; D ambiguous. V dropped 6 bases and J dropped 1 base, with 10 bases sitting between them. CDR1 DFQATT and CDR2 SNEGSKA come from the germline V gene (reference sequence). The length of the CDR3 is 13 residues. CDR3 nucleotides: TGCAGTGCCAACACTGGATCTGGAAACACCATATATTTT. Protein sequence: CSANTGSGNTIYF.

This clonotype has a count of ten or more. CDR3 region: CAVSGRGYEQYF. The CDR3 region has the DNA TGTGCGGTTAGCGGGAGAGGCTACGAGCAGTACTTC. The rearrangement links TRBV6-2 or TRBV6-3 to TRBJ2-7, with 9 bases lining up with TRBD2. Germline V gives CDR1 MNHEY, CDR2 SVGEGT. This CDR3 spans 12 amino acids.

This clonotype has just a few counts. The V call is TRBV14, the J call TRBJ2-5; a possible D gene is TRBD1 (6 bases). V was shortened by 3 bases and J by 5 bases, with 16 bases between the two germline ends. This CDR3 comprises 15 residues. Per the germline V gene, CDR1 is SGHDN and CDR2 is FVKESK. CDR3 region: CASSQPEVQGETQYF. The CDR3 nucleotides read TGTGCCAGCAGCCAGCCGGAGGTTCAGGGGGAGACCCAGTACTTC.

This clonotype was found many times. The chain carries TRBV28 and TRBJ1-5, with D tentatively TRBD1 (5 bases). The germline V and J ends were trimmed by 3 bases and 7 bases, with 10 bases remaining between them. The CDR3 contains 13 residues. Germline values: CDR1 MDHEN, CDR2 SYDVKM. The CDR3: CASSLGGRQPQHF. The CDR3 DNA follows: TGTGCCAGCAGTTTGGGGGGTAGGCAGCCCCAGCATTTT.

The CDR3 region has the DNA TGTGCCAGCAGGGCCAGGGACACAGATACGCAGTATTTT. The encoded protein is CASRARDTDTQYF. The rearrangement joins TRBV12-3 or TRBV12-4 to TRBJ2-3, with TRBD1 as a possible D gene (5 bases). There are 13 residues in the CDR3. V was shortened by 6 bases and J by 2 bases, with 9 bases between the two germline ends.

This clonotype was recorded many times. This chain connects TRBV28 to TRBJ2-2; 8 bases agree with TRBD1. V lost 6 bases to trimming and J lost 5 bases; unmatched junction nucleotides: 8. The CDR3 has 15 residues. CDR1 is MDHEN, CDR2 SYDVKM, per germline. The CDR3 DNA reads TGTGCCAGCAGCCTCGGACAGGGATGGACCGGGGAGCTGTTTTTT. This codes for CASSLGQGWTGELFF.

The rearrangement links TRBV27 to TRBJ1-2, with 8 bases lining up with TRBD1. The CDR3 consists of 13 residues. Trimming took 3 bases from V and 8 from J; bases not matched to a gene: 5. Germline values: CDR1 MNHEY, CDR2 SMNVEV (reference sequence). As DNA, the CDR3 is TGTGCCAGCAGTTTCCGGGACAGGCGGGGCTACACCTTC. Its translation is CASSFRDRRGYTF.